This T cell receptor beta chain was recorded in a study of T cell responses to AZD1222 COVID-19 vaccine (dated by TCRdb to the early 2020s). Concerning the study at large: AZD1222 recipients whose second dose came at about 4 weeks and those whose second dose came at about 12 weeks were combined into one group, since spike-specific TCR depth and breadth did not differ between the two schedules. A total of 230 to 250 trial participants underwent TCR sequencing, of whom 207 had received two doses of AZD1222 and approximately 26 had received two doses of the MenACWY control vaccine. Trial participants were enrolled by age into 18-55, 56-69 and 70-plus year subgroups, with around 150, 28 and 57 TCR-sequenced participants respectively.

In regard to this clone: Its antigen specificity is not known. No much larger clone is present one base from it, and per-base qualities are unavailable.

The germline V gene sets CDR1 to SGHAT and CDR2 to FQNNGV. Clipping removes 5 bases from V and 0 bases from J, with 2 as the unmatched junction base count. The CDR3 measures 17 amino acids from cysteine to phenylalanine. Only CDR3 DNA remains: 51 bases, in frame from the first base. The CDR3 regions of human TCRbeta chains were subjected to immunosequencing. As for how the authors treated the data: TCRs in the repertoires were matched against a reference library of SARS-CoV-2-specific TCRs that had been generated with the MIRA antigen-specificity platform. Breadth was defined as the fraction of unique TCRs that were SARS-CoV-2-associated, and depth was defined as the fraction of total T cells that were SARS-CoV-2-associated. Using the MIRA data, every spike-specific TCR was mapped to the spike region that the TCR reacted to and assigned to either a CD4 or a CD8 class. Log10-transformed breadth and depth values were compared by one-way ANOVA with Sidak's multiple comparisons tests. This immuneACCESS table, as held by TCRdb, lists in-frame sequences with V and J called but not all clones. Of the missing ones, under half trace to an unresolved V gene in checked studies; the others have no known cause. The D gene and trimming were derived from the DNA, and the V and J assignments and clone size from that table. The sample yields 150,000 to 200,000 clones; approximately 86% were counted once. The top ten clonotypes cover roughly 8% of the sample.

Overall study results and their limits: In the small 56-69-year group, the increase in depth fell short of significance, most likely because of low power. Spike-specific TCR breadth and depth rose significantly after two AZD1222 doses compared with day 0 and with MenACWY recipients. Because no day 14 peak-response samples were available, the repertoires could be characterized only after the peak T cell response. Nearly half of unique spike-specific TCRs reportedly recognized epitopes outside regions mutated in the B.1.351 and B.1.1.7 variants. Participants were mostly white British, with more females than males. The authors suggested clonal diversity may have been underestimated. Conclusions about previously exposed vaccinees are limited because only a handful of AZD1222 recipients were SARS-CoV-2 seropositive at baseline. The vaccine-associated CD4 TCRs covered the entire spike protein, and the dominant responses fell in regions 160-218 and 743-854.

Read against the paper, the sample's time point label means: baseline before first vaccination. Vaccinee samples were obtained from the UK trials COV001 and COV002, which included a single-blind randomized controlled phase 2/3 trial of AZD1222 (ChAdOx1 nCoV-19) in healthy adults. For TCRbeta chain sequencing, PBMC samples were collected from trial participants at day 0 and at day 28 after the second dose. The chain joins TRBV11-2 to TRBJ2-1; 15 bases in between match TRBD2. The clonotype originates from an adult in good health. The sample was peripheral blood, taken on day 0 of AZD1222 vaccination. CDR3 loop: CASSTGLAGGSYNEQFF. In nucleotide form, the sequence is TGTGCCAGCAGCACGGGACTAGCGGGGGGCTCCTACAATGAGCAGTTCTTC.